This T cell receptor (beta chain) was obtained from a study of blood T cell repertoires in COVID-19 (TCRdb year 2020). Background for the entire study: Samples from collaborators originated in the United States, Italy and Spain and spanned both the acute and convalescent phases of COVID-19. Subjects who had been exposed to COVID-19, were actively infected with it, or had recovered from it provided the deeply sampled blood TCRbeta repertoires that made up the dataset. The repertoires were released in a freely available public database meant as a resource for research on the immune response to SARS-CoV-2. Samples were obtained from the ongoing ImmuneRACE study (first 160 participants) and from about 1,300 subjects provided by 6 global collaborators. Where available, HLA class I and class II types were taken from metadata supplied by the sample provider and were not determined by assay-based typing. The material from the prospective study consisted of cDNA or gDNA derived from T cells, B-cell-depleted T cells, or PBMCs. The sample metadata nearly always contained a de-identified subject ID, COVID-19 status, age in years and sex. Study-wide findings and limitations: The quantity of clinical and demographic metadata differed by source and by participant and was supplied without curation.

TCRbeta CDR3 regions were amplified from genomic DNA by means of the immunoSEQ Assay, a bias-controlled multiplex PCR. For the original study's pipeline: Nucleated cell counts per sample were estimated from amplification of reference gene primers within the assay. To quantify the absolute abundance of each unique TCRbeta CDR3 rearrangement, sequence reads were collapsed and filtered. For each sample, productive Simpson clonality was calculated by taking the square root of Simpson's diversity index across productive rearrangements. Drawn from immuneACCESS, this table holds only the in-frame rearrangements with V and J called that TCRdb kept. Clones are partly lost; checked studies trace under half to an unresolved V gene and leave the rest unexplained. V, J and clone size were drawn from that table, and D and trimming were deduced from the DNA. The sample contains roughly 150,000 clones, roughly nine tenths of them found a single time. The ten largest make up around an eighth of the sample.

The junction shows trimming of 8 bases on V and 2 bases on J, plus 16 bases between the germline ends. Including the terminal cysteine and phenylalanine, the CDR3 comprises 13 residues. Only the CDR3 region is kept as DNA, spanning 39 bases read in frame from base 1. From the germline V gene (reference sequence), CDR1 is GTSNPN and CDR2 is SVGIG. One collaborating source in Seattle enrolled patients while the patients were actively infected and followed the patients over time throughout the course of disease. Collaborating institutions collected whole blood in K2EDTA tubes following their own protocols. For TCRbeta analysis, collaborator samples were shipped as frozen whole blood, as isolated PBMCs, or as DNA extracted from either sample type. About this clone itself: Its cognate antigen has yet to be identified. It has no much larger one-base neighbor in the sample; base qualities were not kept.

The chain uses TRBV30 and TRBJ2-7; matching of 6 bases hints at TRBD1 as the D gene. The receptor was derived from a man in his late teens or twenties with COVID-19, enrolled during active disease. The sequencing input was peripheral blood. The CDR3 in this case is CAGRGGPTYEQYF. The DNA is TGTGCCGGCAGGGGCGGGCCTACCTACGAGCAGTACTTC.